This T cell receptor beta chain was sequenced during a study of T cell repertoires in cytomegalovirus infection. General study findings and limits: The response measured ex vivo was dominated by TCR beta clonotypes (HLA-C-restricted and CMV-specific).

The CDR3 totals 14 residues. The V gene's germline CDR1 is SGDLS and CDR2 YYNGEE. V lost 5 bases and J 4 bases, leaving 15 bases between the germline ends. TCRdb analysed the reads with MiXCR anew, one entry per CDR3 protein. The sample shows around 800,000 distinct CDR3 sequences, approximately 32% of them seen only once. This clonotype was seen more than once but under ten times. The antigen is not known. The TCR was taken from a human donor in good health (CMV status not recorded). Some clones in this sample may be carry-over from other donors' samples. This chain links TRBV9 with TRBJ1-1, with D perhaps TRBD1 (6 bases). This specimen consisted of cultured CD8+ T cells from PBMCs, obtained from culture after CMV antigen stimulation. Here the CDR3 DNA reads TGTGCCAGCAGTGATACAGGGACTCGCACTGAAGCTTTCTTT. The encoded protein is CASSDTGTRTEAFF.